This TCR beta chain was profiled in a study of T-cell reconstitution after alpha-beta-depleted transplantation in children. This CDR3 spans 17 amino acids. V was pared by 7 bases and J by 1 base, with 14 bases of the junction left unmatched. Germline loops: CDR1 LNHDA, CDR2 SQIVND (reference sequence). A library of TCRbeta sequences, prepared with unique molecular identifiers, was generated. TCRdb independently ran MiXCR on the PCR reads; one entry per CDR3 protein. The data show hundreds of thousands of distinct CDR3 sequences, more than 9% seen once. The V gene is TRBV19, the J gene TRBJ2-3, with 7 bases matching TRBD2. The specimen was PBMCs from the stem cell graft donor, collected from the stem cell graft. This sequence originates from a human donor who donated a stem cell graft to a child with acute myeloid leukemia. The CDR3 reads CASTAYAGVGGTDTQYF. In nucleotides, the CDR3 is TGTGCCAGTACAGCCTACGCGGGAGTGGGTGGCACAGATACGCAGTATTTT.